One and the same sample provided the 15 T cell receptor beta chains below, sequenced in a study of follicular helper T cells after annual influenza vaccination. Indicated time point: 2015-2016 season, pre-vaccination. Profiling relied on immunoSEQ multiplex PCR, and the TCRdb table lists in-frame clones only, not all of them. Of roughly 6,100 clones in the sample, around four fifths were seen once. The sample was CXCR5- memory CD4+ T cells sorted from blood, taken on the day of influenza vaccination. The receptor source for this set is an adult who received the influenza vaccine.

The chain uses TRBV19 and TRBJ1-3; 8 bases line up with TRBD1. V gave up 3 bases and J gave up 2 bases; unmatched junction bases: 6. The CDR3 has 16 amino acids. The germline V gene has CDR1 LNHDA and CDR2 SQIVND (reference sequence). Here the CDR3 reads CASSIWQGATGNTIYF. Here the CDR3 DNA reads TGTGCCAGTAGTATCTGGCAGGGGGCAACTGGAAACACCATATATTTT. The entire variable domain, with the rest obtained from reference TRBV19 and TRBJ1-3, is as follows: DGGITQSPKYLFRKEGQNVTLSCEQNLNHDAMYWYRQDPGQGLRLIYYSQIVNDFQKGDIAEGYSVSREKKESFPLTVTSAQKNPTAFYLCASSIWQGATGNTIYFGEGSWLTVV.

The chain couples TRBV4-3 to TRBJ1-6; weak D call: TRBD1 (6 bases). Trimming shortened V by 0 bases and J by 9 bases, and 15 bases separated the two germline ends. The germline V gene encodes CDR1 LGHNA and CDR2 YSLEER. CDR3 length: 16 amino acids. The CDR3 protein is CASSQEIYRVSSPLHF. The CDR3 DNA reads TGCGCCAGCAGCCAAGAGATTTACAGGGTATCTTCACCCCTCCACTTT.

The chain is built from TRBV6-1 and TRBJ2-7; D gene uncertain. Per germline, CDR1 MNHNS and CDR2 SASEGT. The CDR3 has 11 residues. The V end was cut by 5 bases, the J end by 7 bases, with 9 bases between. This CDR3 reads CASSTRTEQYF. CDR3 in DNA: TGTGCCAGCAGTACTCGTACGGAGCAGTACTTC.

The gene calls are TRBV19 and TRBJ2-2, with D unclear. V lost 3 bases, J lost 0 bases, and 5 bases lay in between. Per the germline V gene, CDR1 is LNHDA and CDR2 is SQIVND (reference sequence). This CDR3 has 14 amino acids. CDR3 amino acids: CASSITTNTGELFF. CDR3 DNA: TGTGCCAGTAGTATTACAACGAACACCGGGGAGCTGTTTTTT.

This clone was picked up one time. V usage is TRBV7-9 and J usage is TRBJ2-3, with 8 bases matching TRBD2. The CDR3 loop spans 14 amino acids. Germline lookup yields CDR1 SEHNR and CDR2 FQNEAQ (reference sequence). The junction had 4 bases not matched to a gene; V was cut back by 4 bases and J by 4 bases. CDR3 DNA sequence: TGTGCCAGCAGCTGGTCGGGGGGGGCAGATACGCAGTATTTT. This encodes CASSWSGGADTQYF.

CDR3 bases: TGTGCCAGCAGCTTAGCTCTCTCTGGGGCCAACGTCCTGACTTTC. The encoded protein is CASSLALSGANVLTF. The rearrangement links TRBV13 to TRBJ2-6; unclear D gene. Trimming took off 1 base at V and 0 bases at J, with 4 bases between the two ends. The CDR3 contains 15 residues. Germline V gene data show CDR1 as PRHDT and CDR2 as FYEKMQ (reference sequence).

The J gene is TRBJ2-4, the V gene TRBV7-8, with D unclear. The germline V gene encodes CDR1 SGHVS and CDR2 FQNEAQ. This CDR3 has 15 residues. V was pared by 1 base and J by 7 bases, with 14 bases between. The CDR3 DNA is TGTGCCAGCAGCTTAGGGATGGGTCAAGGGAACATTCAGTACTTC. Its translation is CASSLGMGQGNIQYF.

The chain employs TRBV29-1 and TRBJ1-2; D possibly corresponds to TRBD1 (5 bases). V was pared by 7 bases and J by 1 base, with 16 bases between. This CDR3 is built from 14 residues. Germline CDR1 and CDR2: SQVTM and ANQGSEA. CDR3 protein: CSAGVGTDNYGYTF. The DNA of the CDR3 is TGCAGCGCCGGAGTCGGGACGGATAACTATGGCTACACCTTC.

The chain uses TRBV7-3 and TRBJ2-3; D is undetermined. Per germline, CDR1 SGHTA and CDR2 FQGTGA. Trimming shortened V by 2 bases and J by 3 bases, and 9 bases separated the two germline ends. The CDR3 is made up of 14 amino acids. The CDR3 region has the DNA TGTGCCAGCAGCTTAGCCGTAGGGACAGATACGCAGTATTTT. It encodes CASSLAVGTDTQYF. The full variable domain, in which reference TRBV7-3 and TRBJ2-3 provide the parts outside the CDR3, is GAGVSQTPSNKVTEKGKYVELRCDPISGHTALYWYRQSLGQGPEFLIYFQGTGAADDSGLPNDRFFAVRPEGSVSTLKIQRTERGDSAVYLCASSLAVGTDTQYFGPGTRLTVL.

The CDR3 protein is CASRTGSGSKYF. Here the CDR3 DNA reads TGTGCCAGCCGGACAGGATCTGGAAGTAAATATTTT. V gene TRBV18 combines with J gene TRBJ1-3; 7 positions match TRBD1. Losses at the gene ends were 8 bases for V and 15 bases for J; bases not matched to a gene: 13. Germline-derived CDR1 and CDR2 are KGHSH and LQKENI. CDR3 length: 12 residues.

The CDR3 loop is CAISDWGLAGGRDTQYF. CDR3 DNA sequence: TGTGCCATCAGTGACTGGGGACTAGCGGGGGGCCGAGATACGCAGTATTTT. This chain uses TRBV10-3 with TRBJ2-3; 15 nucleotides match TRBD2. The V segment lost 3 bases and the J segment 5 bases; nucleotides outside the gene matches: 6. Germline V gene lookup returns CDR1 ENHRY and CDR2 SYGVKD. The CDR3 runs to 17 residues.

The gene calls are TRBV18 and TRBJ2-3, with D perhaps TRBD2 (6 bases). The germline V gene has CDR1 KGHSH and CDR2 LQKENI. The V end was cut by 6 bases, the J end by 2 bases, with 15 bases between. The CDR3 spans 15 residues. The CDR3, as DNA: TGTGCCAGCTCGCGACTAGGCCAAGACACAGATACGCAGTATTTT. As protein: CASSRLGQDTDTQYF.

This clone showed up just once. This CDR3 reads CASSFGETQYF. The CDR3 coding sequence is TGTGCCAGCAGCTTCGGGGAGACCCAGTACTTC. The rearrangement uses TRBV7-7 and TRBJ2-5; unclear D gene. The CDR3 has 11 residues. Germline V lookup: CDR1 SSHAT, CDR2 FNYEAQ (reference sequence). V gave up 3 bases and J gave up 5 bases, with 4 bases separating them.

The DNA for the CDR3 is TGCGCCAGCAGCTTGGGAGTTACGGGGGCTGGAAACACCATATATTTT. Translation: CASSLGVTGAGNTIYF. This chain links TRBV5-1 with TRBJ1-3, with a tentative D call TRBD1 (5 bases). V lost 0 bases and J 2 bases, leaving 12 bases between the germline ends. CDR1 is SGHRS and CDR2 is YFSETQ in the germline V gene. This CDR3 is built from 16 residues. The variable domain in full, completed from reference TRBV5-1 and TRBJ1-3, reads KAGVTQTPRYLIKTRGQQVTLSCSPISGHRSVSWYQQTPGQGLQFLFEYFSETQRNKGNFPGRFSGRQFSNSRSEMNVSTLELGDSALYLCASSLGVTGAGNTIYFGEGSWLTVV.

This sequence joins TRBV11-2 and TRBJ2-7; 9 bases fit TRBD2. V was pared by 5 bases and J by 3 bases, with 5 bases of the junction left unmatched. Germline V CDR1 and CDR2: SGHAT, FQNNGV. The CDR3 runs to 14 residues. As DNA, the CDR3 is TGTGCCAGCAGCCTAGCGGGGTTCAGCTACGAGCAGTACTTC. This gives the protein CASSLAGFSYEQYF.